Presented here are 14 T cell receptor beta chains from one specimen sequenced in a study of blood T cell repertoires in COVID-19. Sequenced by immunoSEQ multiplex PCR; TCRdb stores in-frame clones only, minus some. Found here are about 250,000 clones, approximately 80% of them singletons; the top ten hold around 30%. Material for sequencing was peripheral blood. Source of these receptors: a man in his forties with acute or convalescent COVID-19.

This clone was picked up a small number of times. This chain joins TRBV19 and TRBJ2-1, with 9 bases matching TRBD1. The germline CDR1 and CDR2 sequences are LNHDA and SQIVND (reference sequence). J lost 4 bases, V lost 4 bases, and 2 bases had no gene match. The CDR3 loop spans 14 amino acids. Here the CDR3 reads CASSKQGAYNEQFF. The CDR3 DNA is TGTGCCAGTAGTAAACAGGGGGCTTACAATGAGCAGTTCTTC.

The gene calls are TRBV14 and TRBJ2-1, with TRBD2 matching over 8 bases. The CDR3 is 15 amino acids. Per germline, CDR1 SGHDN and CDR2 FVKESK. Trimming took 2 bases from V and 5 from J; bases not matched to a gene: 5. The CDR3 is CASSQKGLVDNEQFF. DNA of the CDR3: TGTGCCAGCAGCCAAAAGGGACTAGTCGACAATGAGCAGTTCTTC.

The chain employs TRBV29-1 and TRBJ1-1; 7 nucleotides agree with TRBD1. V lost 6 bases and J lost 0; bases outside the gene matches: 10. Germline CDR1 SQVTM, CDR2 ANQGSEA. This CDR3 has 15 residues. CDR3 in DNA: TGCAGCGTCCTCAGGGGGTGGGCCATGAACACTGAAGCTTTCTTT. Translation: CSVLRGWAMNTEAFF.

The chain uses TRBV19 and TRBJ2-5; 11 nucleotides agree with TRBD2. CDR1 and CDR2 (germline): LNHDA, SQIVND (reference sequence). The CDR3 covers 15 residues. V lost 5 bases, J lost 3 bases, and 5 bases stayed unmatched. This chain's CDR3 is CASSPTSGSEETQYF. The DNA of the CDR3 is TGTGCCAGTAGTCCTACTAGCGGGAGCGAAGAGACCCAGTACTTC.

This chain connects TRBV2 to TRBJ2-7; D is possibly TRBD2 (5 bases). Deletions cut 2 bases from V and 2 bases from J, with 10 bases between. Looked up from germline, CDR1 is SNHLY and CDR2 is FYNNEI. This CDR3 contains 14 residues. CDR3 residues: CASSELSGPYEQYF. CDR3 bases: TGTGCCAGCAGTGAACTGAGCGGCCCCTACGAGCAGTACTTC.

This clone was picked up a small number of times. The CDR3 bases are TGTGCCAGCACGCGGACAGGGGCAATTAATGGCTACACCTTC. Its protein product is CASTRTGAINGYTF. This chain links TRBV7-9 with TRBJ1-2; 9 bases agree with TRBD1. Per germline, CDR1 SEHNR and CDR2 FQNEAQ (reference sequence). This CDR3 is built from 14 residues. Unmatched junction bases numbered 9, after V lost 7 bases and J lost 6 bases.

The genes are TRBV5-1 and TRBJ2-7; 9 nucleotides line up with TRBD1. Per germline, CDR1 SGHRS and CDR2 YFSETQ. The V segment lost 3 bases and the J segment 5 bases; nucleotides outside the gene matches: 6. The CDR3 is 14 residues long. The CDR3, as DNA: TGCGCCAGCAGCTCCGGGACAGGGAACCACGAGCAGTACTTC. Translated: CASSSGTGNHEQYF.

The V and J genes are TRBV29-1 and TRBJ1-4; a weak D match, TRBD1 (6 bases). The CDR3 has 13 amino acids. Germline loops: CDR1 SQVTM, CDR2 ANQGSEA. V lost 3 bases and J 10 bases, leaving 15 bases between the germline ends. The CDR3 is CSVERQERGKLFF. Here the CDR3 DNA reads TGCAGCGTTGAGCGACAGGAGCGCGGAAAACTGTTTTTT.

This chain joins TRBV12-3 or TRBV12-4 and TRBJ1-4; D is uncertain. This CDR3 is 13 amino acids long. The V end lost 5 bases, the J end lost 7 bases, and 11 bases lay between the germline ends. DNA for the CDR3: TGTGCCAGCAGTGGGGAGCGGGGTGAAAAACTGTTTTTT. Protein product: CASSGERGEKLFF.

The chain uses TRBV10-3 and TRBJ2-7; 12 bases are a match to TRBD2. The V gene's germline CDR1 is ENHRY and CDR2 SYGVKD. With 7 bases clipped from V and 4 bases from J, the junction kept 8 bases outside the gene matches. The CDR3 is 15 residues long. The CDR3 nucleotides read TGTGCCATCAAGGCAGAGACTAGCGGGAGTTACGAGCAGTACTTC. It is translated as CAIKAETSGSYEQYF.

The V call is TRBV18, the J call TRBJ2-7; 11 bases are a match to TRBD1. With V trimmed by 3 bases and J by 2 bases, 3 bases remained unmatched. Germline CDR1 KGHSH, CDR2 LQKENI. The CDR3 is 15 amino acids. CDR3 sequence reads: CASSPGQGATYEQYF. DNA for the CDR3: TGTGCCAGCTCACCCGGACAGGGGGCAACCTACGAGCAGTACTTC.

This sequence joins TRBV15 and TRBJ1-2; 11 positions agree with TRBD1. Per the germline V gene, CDR1 is LNHNV and CDR2 is YYDKDF (reference sequence). CDR3 length: 16 amino acids. The V gene end was trimmed by 1 base and the J gene end by 6 bases; junction bases not matched to a gene: 7. For the CDR3, the DNA is TGTGCCACCAGCAGAGTTGCCGGGACAGGGGGAGATGGCTACACCTTC. It translates to CATSRVAGTGGDGYTF.

V usage is TRBV15 and J usage is TRBJ1-3; no clear D gene. The CDR3 sequence is 12 residues long. Germline V gene lookup returns CDR1 LNHNV and CDR2 YYDKDF (reference sequence). V was pared by 3 bases and J by 8 bases, with 8 bases between. The CDR3 DNA reads as TGTGCCACCAGCAGTGATGCGGACACCATATATTTT. Residues: CATSSDADTIYF.

The V call is TRBV29-1, the J call TRBJ2-5; 7 bases are a match to TRBD2. Unmatched junction bases numbered 8, after V lost 4 bases and J lost 6 bases. Germline V lookup: CDR1 SQVTM, CDR2 ANQGSEA. CDR3 length: 13 residues. The CDR3 region has the DNA TGCAGCGTTGTCTTGGCCGGGAGGAAGACCCAGTACTTC. Translated, it gives CSVVLAGRKTQYF.